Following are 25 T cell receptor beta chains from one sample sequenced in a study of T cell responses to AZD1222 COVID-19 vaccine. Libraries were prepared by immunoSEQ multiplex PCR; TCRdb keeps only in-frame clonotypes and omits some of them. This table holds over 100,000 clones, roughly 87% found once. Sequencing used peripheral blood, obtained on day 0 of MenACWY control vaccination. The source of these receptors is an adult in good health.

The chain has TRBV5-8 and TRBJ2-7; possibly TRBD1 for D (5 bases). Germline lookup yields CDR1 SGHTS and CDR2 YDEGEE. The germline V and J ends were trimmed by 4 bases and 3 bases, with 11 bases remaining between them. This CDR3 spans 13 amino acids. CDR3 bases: TGTGCCAGCAGCACGACAGATTTCTACGAGCAGTACTTC. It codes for CASSTTDFYEQYF.

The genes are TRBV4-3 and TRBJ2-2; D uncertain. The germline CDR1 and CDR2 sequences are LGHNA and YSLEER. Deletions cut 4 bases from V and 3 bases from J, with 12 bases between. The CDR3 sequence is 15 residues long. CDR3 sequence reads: CASSLGPPHTGELFF. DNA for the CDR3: TGCGCCAGCAGCCTCGGACCCCCCCACACCGGGGAGCTGTTTTTT.

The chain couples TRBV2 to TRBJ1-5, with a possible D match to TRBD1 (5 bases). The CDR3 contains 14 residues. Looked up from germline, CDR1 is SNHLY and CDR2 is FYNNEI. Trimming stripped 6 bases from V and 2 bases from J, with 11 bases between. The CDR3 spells CASRRRGGNQPQHF. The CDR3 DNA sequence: TGTGCCAGCAGAAGAAGGGGCGGCAATCAGCCCCAGCATTTT.

CDR3 residues: CASSLEGIDDEQYF. Written as DNA, the CDR3 is TGTGCCAGCAGCTTAGAAGGGATTGACGACGAGCAGTACTTC. The rearrangement joins TRBV7-2 to TRBJ2-7; D is ambiguous. The CDR3 has 14 amino acids. CDR1 SGHTA and CDR2 FQGNSA come from the germline V gene. Trimming pared 1 base from V and 5 bases from J, leaving 12 bases between.

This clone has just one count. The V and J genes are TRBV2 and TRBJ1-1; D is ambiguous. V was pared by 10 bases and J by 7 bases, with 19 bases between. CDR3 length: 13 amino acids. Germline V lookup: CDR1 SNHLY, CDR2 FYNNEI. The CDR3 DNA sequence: TGTGCCACCACGCGGCTAAGAGGCCATGAAGCTTTCTTT. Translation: CATTRLRGHEAFF.

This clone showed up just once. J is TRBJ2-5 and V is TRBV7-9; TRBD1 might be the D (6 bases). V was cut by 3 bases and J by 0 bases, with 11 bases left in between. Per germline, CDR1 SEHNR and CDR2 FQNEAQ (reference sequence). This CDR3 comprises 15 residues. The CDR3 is CASSLFWTDQETQYF. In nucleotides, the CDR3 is TGTGCCAGCAGCTTGTTTTGGACAGACCAAGAGACCCAGTACTTC.

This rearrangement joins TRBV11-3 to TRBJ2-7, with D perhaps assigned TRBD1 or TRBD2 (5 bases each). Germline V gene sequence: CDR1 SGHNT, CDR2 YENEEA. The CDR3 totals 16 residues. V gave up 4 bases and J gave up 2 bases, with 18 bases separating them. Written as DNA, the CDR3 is TGTGCCAGCAGCTCATCGGGACCGCCTAACGCCTACGAGCAGTACTTC. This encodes CASSSSGPPNAYEQYF.

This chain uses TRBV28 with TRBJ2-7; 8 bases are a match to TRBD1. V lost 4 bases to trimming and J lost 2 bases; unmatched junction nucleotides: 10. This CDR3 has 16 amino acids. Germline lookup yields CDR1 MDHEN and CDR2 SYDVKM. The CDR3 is CASSSRGTGLTYEQYF. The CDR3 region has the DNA TGTGCCAGCAGTTCCCGCGGGACAGGCTTGACCTACGAGCAGTACTTC.

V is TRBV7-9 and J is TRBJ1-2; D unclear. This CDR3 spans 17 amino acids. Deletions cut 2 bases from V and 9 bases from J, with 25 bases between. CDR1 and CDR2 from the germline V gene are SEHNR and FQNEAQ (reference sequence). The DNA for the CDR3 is TGTGCCAGCAGCTTAAGGTGGCAGGCTGGTACCTTAGACCGCTACACCTTC. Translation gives CASSLRWQAGTLDRYTF.

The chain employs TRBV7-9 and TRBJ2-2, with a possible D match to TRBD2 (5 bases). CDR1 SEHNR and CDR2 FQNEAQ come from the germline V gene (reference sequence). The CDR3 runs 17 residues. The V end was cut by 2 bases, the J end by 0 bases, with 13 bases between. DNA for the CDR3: TGTGCCAGCAGCTTAAAGGGTGGGAGCTCGAACACCGGGGAGCTGTTTTTT. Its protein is CASSLKGGSSNTGELFF.

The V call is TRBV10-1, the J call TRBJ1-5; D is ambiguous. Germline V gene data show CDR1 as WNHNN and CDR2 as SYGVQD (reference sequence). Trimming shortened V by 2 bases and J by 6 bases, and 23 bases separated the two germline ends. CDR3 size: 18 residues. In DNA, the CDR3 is TGCGCCAGCAGTGAGATCGGCGGCCGCAATCGAGCTGGTCAGCCCCAGCATTTT. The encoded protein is CASSEIGGRNRAGQPQHF.

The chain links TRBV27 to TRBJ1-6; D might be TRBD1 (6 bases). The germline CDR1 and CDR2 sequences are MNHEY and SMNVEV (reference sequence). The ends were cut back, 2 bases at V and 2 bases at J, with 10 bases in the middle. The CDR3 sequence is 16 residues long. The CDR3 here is CASSLGGPAYNSPLHF. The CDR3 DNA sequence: TGTGCCAGCAGTTTAGGGGGCCCCGCCTATAATTCACCCCTCCACTTT.

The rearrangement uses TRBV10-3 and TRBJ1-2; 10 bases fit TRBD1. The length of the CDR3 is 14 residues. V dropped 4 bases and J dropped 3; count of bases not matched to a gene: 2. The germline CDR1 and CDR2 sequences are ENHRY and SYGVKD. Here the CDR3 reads CAISGTGGDYGYTF. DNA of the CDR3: TGTGCCATCAGTGGGACAGGGGGAGACTATGGCTACACCTTC.

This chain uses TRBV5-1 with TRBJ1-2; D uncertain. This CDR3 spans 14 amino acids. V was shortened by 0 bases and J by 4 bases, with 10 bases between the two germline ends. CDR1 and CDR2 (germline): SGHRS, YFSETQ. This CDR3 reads CASSLDSAGYGYTF. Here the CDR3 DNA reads TGCGCCAGCAGCTTGGATTCGGCGGGCTATGGCTACACCTTC.

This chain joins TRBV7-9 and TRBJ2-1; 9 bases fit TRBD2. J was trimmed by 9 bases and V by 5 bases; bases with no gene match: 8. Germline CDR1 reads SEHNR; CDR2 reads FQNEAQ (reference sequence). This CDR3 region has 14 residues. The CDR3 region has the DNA TGTGCCAGCAGCCCGACACTAGCGGGCGGTGAGCAGTTCTTC. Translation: CASSPTLAGGEQFF. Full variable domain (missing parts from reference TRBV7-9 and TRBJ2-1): DTGVSQNPRHKITKRGQNVTFRCDPISEHNRLYWYRQTLGQGPEFLTYFQNEAQLEKSRLLSDRFSAERPKGSFSTLEIQRTEQGDSAMYLCASSPTLAGGEQFFGPGTRLTVL.

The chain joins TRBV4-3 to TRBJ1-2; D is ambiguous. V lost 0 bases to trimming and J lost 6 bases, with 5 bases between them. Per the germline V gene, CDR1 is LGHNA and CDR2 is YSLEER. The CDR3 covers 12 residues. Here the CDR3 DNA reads TGCGCCAGCAGCCAAGAAGGGCATGGCTACACCTTC. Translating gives CASSQEGHGYTF.

CDR3 in DNA: TGTGCCAGCAGCTTAGATCGGAGATCGGACAGGGGGTACGAGCAGTACTTC. This translates into CASSLDRRSDRGYEQYF. The chain carries TRBV7-2 and TRBJ2-7, with 10 bases lining up with TRBD1. The V gene's germline CDR1 is SGHTA and CDR2 FQGNSA. After removal of 1 base from V and 4 bases from J, the junction contained 10 bases not matched to a gene. CDR3 length: 17 amino acids.

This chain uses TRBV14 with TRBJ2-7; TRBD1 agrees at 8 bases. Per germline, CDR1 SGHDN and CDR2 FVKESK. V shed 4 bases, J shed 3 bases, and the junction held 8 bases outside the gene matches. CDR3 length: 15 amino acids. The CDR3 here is CASSLRQGFLYEQYF. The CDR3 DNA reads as TGTGCCAGCAGCCTCCGACAGGGGTTCCTCTACGAGCAGTACTTC.

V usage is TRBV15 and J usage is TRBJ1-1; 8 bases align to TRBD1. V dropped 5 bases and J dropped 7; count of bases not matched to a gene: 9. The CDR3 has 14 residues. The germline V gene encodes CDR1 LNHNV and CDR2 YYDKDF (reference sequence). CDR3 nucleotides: TGTGCCACCAGCTGGATGCAGGGGGCAGGTGAAGCTTTCTTT. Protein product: CATSWMQGAGEAFF.

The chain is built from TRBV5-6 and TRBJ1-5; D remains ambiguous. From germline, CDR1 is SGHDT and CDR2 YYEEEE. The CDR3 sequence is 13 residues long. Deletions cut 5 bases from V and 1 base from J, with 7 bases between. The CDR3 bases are TGTGCCAGCAGTTATGACAGCAATCAGCCCCAGCATTTT. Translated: CASSYDSNQPQHF.

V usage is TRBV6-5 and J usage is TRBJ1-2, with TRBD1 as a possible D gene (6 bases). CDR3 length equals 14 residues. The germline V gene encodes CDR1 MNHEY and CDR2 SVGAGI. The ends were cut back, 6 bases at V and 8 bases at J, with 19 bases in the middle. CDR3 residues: CASRWTDMDGGYTF. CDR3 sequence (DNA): TGTGCCAGCAGATGGACAGACATGGACGGAGGCTACACCTTC.

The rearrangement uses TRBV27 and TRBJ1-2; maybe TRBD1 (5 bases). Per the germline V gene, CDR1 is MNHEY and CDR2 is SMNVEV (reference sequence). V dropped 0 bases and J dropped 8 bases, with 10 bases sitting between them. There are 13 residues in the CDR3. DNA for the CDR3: TGTGCCAGCAGTTTATCAGGGGCAGAAGGCTACACCTTC. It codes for CASSLSGAEGYTF.

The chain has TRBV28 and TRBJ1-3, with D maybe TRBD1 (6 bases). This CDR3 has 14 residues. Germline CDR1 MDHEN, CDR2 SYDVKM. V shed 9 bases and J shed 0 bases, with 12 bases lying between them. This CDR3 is CASGTGSSGNTIYF. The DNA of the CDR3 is TGTGCCAGTGGAACAGGGTCCTCTGGAAACACCATATATTTT.

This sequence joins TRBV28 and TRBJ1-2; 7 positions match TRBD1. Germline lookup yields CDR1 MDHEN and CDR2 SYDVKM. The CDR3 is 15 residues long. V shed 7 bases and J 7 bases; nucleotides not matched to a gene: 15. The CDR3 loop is CASTFLEQGRGGYTF. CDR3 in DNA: TGTGCCAGCACCTTTCTCGAACAGGGGCGGGGTGGCTACACCTTC.

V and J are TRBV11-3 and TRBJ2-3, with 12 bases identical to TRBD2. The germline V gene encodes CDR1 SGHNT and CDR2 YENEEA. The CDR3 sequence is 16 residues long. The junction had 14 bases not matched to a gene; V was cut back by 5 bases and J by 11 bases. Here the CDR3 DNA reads TGTGCCAGCAGCCCGGGTTCTAGCGGGGGGGAGCCAGGGCAGTATTTT. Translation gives CASSPGSSGGEPGQYF.